This TCR beta chain was obtained from a study of T cells in women clearing cervical HPV infection. The protocol was immunoSEQ multiplex PCR, while the TCRdb copy is restricted to in-frame clones and leaves out a portion. The table for this sample gives some 20,000 clones. Material: blood buffy coat. The receptor was derived from a woman between 18 and 70 years old with a cervical HPV16 infection that either progressed to CIN3+ or cleared (not recorded which).

The CDR3 here is CAISENNNEQFF. Incomplete CDR3 DNA: TGTGCCATCAGTGAGAACAACAATGAG. The chain carries TRBV10-3 and TRBJ2-1; no clear D. The CDR3 is cut off 3 residues early in the read; its end comes from the germline J gene. CDR1 and CDR2 from the germline V gene are ENHRY and SYGVKD. Trimming took 2 bases from V and 5 from J, leaving 4 bases between them. There are 12 residues in the CDR3.